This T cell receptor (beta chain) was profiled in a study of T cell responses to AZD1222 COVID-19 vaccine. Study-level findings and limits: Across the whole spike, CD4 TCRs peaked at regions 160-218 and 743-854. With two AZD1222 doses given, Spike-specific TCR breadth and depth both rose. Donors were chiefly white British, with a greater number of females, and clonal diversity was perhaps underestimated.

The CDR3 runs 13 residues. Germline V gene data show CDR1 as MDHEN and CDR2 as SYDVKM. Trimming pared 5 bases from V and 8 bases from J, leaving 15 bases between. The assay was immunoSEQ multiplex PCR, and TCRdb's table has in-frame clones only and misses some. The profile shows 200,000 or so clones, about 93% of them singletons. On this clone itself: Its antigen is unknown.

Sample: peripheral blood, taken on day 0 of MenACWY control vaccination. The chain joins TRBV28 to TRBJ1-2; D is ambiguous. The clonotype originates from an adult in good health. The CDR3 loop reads CASSPRRLWGYTF. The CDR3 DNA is TGTGCCAGCAGTCCGAGGAGGCTGTGGGGCTACACCTTC.